The T cell receptor (beta chain) described here comes from a study of T-cell reconstitution after alpha-beta-depleted transplantation in children (TCRdb year 2016). General notes on the study: Using TCR repertoire profiling, the study followed T-cell immune reconstitution in a quantitative way in children after TCRalphabeta/CD19-depleted allogeneic hematopoietic cell transplantation.

From the cysteine up to the phenylalanine, the CDR3 has a length of 13 residues. The sequence is cut down to CDR3 DNA, 39 bases in frame from base 1. According to the germline V gene (reference sequence), CDR1 reads DFQATT and CDR2 reads SNEGSKA. V lost 5 bases and J lost 2 bases; the stretch between them is 13 bases long. Ten or more counts support this clonotype. The target of this receptor is not known. Base qualities are not provided; no much larger clone lies one nucleotide away. The protocol used for the library was PCR. Sequencer: Illumina HiSeq 2500. TCR library preparation used molecular barcoding, with unique molecular identifiers applied to normalize quantification of the TCRbeta repertoire. The public reads were run again by TCRdb, first through fastp at Q25 and then through MiXCR, and only productive beta chains were kept. Here each entry gathers all rows of one CDR3 protein and keeps the most common genes and DNA. The sample table contains some 240,000 distinct CDR3 sequences; only one count was recorded for 7.5% to 10% of them. The ten largest clonotypes hold about 5.4% of the sample.

The source is a human donor who donated a stem cell graft to a child with SCID. The sample consisted of PBMCs from the stem cell graft donor, taken from the stem cell graft. This chain is built from TRBV20-1 and TRBJ2-7; perhaps TRBD1 is the D gene, with 6 bases matching. The sequenced DNA is TGCAGTGCTTCTACTAGGACAGCCTACGAGCAGTACTTC. It specifies CSASTRTAYEQYF.